What follows is one T cell receptor (beta chain) and its context. Sampling of blood occurred at baseline, cycle 4 day 1, and cycle 7 day 1. The source of the sample is a study of OX40 agonist ivuxolimab in advanced cancers. V was pared by 4 bases and J by 2 bases, with 5 bases between. Germline V gene sequence: CDR1 PRHDT, CDR2 FYEKMQ (reference sequence). The CDR3 is 12 amino acids. The table came from immunoSEQ multiplex PCR; TCRdb's copy has only in-frame clones and leaves some out. In the table there are about 46,000 clones, about 89% of which are singletons. The receptor was isolated from an adult with an advanced solid tumor such as melanoma, head and neck, liver or kidney cancer. The genes are TRBV13 and TRBJ2-5, with D hard to call. The specimen was CD4+ or CD8+ T cells sorted from blood, collected in a trial of the OX40 agonist ivuxolimab. This chain's CDR3 is CASSSEQETQYF. The CDR3 bases are TGTGCCAGCAGCTCAGAACAAGAGACCCAGTACTTC.